The 27 T cell receptor beta chains given below trace back to one sample, sequenced in a study of shared clonotypes between healthy human individuals. TCRdb's copy holds only in-frame clones and misses some; the assay was immunoSEQ multiplex PCR. This table has a few million clones, about 94% appearing once. Only CD45RO-negative cells positively selected for CCR7 counted as naive CD8 cells, so terminally differentiated effector memory CD45RA+ cells were excluded. The sequenced material came from naive CD8+ T cells from PBMCs. These receptors were collected from a man aged 18-30 years in good health. Some clones in this sample may be carry-over from other donors' samples.

Details on this clone: Other nucleotide sequences from this sample produce the same CDR3. The V call is TRBV5-4, the J call TRBJ2-7; D unresolved. This CDR3 region has 13 residues. V was cut by 3 bases and J by 2 bases, with 9 bases left in between. Germline V lookup: CDR1 SGHNT, CDR2 YYREEE (reference sequence). The CDR3 sequence is CASSSGPPYEQYF. The CDR3 bases are TGTGCCAGCAGCTCCGGGCCTCCCTACGAGCAGTACTTC.

The chain combines TRBV19 with TRBJ1-1, with a possible D match to TRBD1 (5 bases). The germline V gene encodes CDR1 LNHDA and CDR2 SQIVND (reference sequence). The CDR3 consists of 14 residues. The ends were cut back, 2 bases at V and 7 bases at J, with 14 bases in the middle. CDR3 nucleotide sequence: TGTGCCAGTAGTATAAGTCAGGGAACGGTTGAAGCTTTCTTT. Its translation: CASSISQGTVEAFF.

Details on this clone: Different DNA sequences within this sample yield the same CDR3. The chain combines TRBV27 with TRBJ2-7; 8 positions match TRBD1. The CDR3 has 13 amino acids. Germline V CDR1 and CDR2: MNHEY, SMNVEV (reference sequence). V lost 5 bases to trimming and J lost 3 bases; unmatched junction nucleotides: 3. The CDR3 loop is CASSVTGGYEQYF. In DNA, the CDR3 is TGTGCCAGCAGTGTTACAGGGGGCTACGAGCAGTACTTC.

The genes are TRBV5-1 and TRBJ2-1; no definite D call. The CDR3 has 13 residues. Germline CDR1 SGHRS, CDR2 YFSETQ. V lost 2 bases and J lost 4, with 7 bases in between. The CDR3 sequence is CASSLLAYNEQFF. The CDR3 coding sequence is TGCGCCAGCAGCTTATTGGCTTACAATGAGCAGTTCTTC.

This rearrangement joins TRBV7-9 to TRBJ2-7; D is uncertain. This CDR3 has 15 amino acids. Per the germline V gene, CDR1 is SEHNR and CDR2 is FQNEAQ (reference sequence). Trimming took 6 bases from V and 3 from J, leaving 18 bases between them. DNA of the CDR3: TGTGCCAGCAGTTTCCAAGGACCTCATTACTACGAGCAGTACTTC. Residues: CASSFQGPHYYEQYF. Supplemented by reference TRBV7-9 and TRBJ2-7, the full variable domain reads DTGVSQNPRHKITKRGQNVTFRCDPISEHNRLYWYRQTLGQGPEFLTYFQNEAQLEKSRLLSDRFSAERPKGSFSTLEIQRTEQGDSAMYLCASSFQGPHYYEQYFGPGTRLTVT.

The genes are TRBV11-1 and TRBJ2-2, with TRBD1 identical over 11 bases. J lost 3 bases, V lost 5 bases, and 5 bases had no gene match. The germline gives CDR1 SGHAT, CDR2 FQDESV (reference sequence). This CDR3 contains 16 residues. This CDR3 is CASSHGQGAYTGELFF. DNA of the CDR3: TGTGCCAGCAGCCATGGACAGGGGGCTTACACCGGGGAGCTGTTTTTT.

The rearrangement joins TRBV30 to TRBJ2-1; TRBD2 aligns across 8 bases. V was pared by 3 bases and J by 16 bases, with 11 bases of the junction left unmatched. The CDR3 has 12 residues. Germline assignment: CDR1 GTSNPN and CDR2 SVGIG (reference sequence). The CDR3 bases are TGTGCCTGGAGCTACGGAGCGGGAGATGCCTTCTTC. Translating it yields CAWSYGAGDAFF.

The chain employs TRBV7-9 and TRBJ2-5, with D uncertain. Trimming pared 1 base from V and 9 bases from J, leaving 12 bases between. CDR1 and CDR2 (germline): SEHNR, FQNEAQ (reference sequence). The CDR3 loop spans 13 amino acids. Written as DNA, the CDR3 is TGTGCCAGCAGCTTAGGAGGCCAGTGGGCCCAGTACTTC. Translation gives CASSLGGQWAQYF.

The CDR3 sequence: CSVEGAGGRETQYF. Here the CDR3 DNA reads TGCAGCGTTGAAGGGGCGGGAGGGCGAGAGACCCAGTACTTC. V is TRBV29-1 and J is TRBJ2-5; TRBD2 matches 9 bases. This CDR3 has 14 amino acids. Unmatched junction bases numbered 4, after V lost 1 base and J lost 4 bases. In germline, CDR1 is SQVTM, CDR2 ANQGSEA.

V is TRBV27 and J is TRBJ2-7, with D perhaps TRBD2 (6 bases). Germline loops: CDR1 MNHEY, CDR2 SMNVEV (reference sequence). This CDR3 spans 15 amino acids. V was trimmed by 0 bases and J by 3 bases, leaving 12 bases between them. Here the CDR3 reads CASSLSNWGDYEQYF. The CDR3 DNA reads as TGTGCCAGCAGTTTATCGAATTGGGGGGACTACGAGCAGTACTTC.

V usage is TRBV7-8 and J usage is TRBJ1-2; unclear D gene. The CDR3 is 15 residues long. Germline CDR1 SGHVS, CDR2 FQNEAQ. The ends were cut back, 0 bases at V and 6 bases at J, with 14 bases in the middle. CDR3 nucleotide sequence: TGTGCCAGCAGCTTAGCTCTGGGGTTTGTAGATGGCTACACCTTC. Its protein product is CASSLALGFVDGYTF.

The chain has TRBV27 and TRBJ2-3, with unresolved D. The CDR3 runs to 16 residues. The V gene lost 5 bases and the J gene lost 2 bases, with 17 bases spanning the gap. Germline CDR1 MNHEY, CDR2 SMNVEV (reference sequence). The CDR3 DNA reads TGTGCCAGCAGTCCTTGGTACTCGGGTAACACAGATACGCAGTATTTT. Translation gives CASSPWYSGNTDTQYF.

The chain joins TRBV30 to TRBJ2-1; possibly TRBD1 for D (5 bases). V lost 7 bases and J 4 bases, leaving 14 bases between the germline ends. The CDR3 loop spans 13 amino acids. Germline V gives CDR1 GTSNPN, CDR2 SVGIG (reference sequence). The CDR3 loop is CASTSDNYNEQFF. CDR3 nucleotide sequence: TGTGCCTCGACGTCGGACAATTACAATGAGCAGTTCTTC.

The chain carries TRBV11-2 and TRBJ1-1, with D perhaps matching TRBD1 (5 bases). The CDR3 has 15 residues. Germline CDR1 and CDR2: SGHAT and FQNNGV. Between the trimmed V and J ends, which lost 4 bases and 0 bases, there was a span of 12 bases. CDR3 sequence: CASSWADTLNTEAFF. DNA for the CDR3: TGTGCCAGCAGCTGGGCGGACACTTTGAACACTGAAGCTTTCTTT.

Details on this clone: This sample also contains other DNA sequences that code for the same CDR3. The chain uses TRBV28 and TRBJ2-7; no definite D call. The V end was cut by 3 bases, the J end by 0 bases, with 9 bases between. The CDR3 loop spans 14 amino acids. Germline CDR1 is MDHEN and CDR2 is SYDVKM. The CDR3 DNA is TGTGCCAGCAGTTTGTTCAGCAGCTCCTACGAGCAGTACTTC. Protein: CASSLFSSSYEQYF.

The chain carries TRBV11-1 and TRBJ2-7; no firm D call. Germline lookup yields CDR1 SGHAT and CDR2 FQDESV (reference sequence). V gave up 1 base and J gave up 0 bases, with 7 bases separating them. This CDR3 comprises 14 residues. CDR3 sequence: CASSLGQSSYEQYF. In DNA, the CDR3 is TGTGCCAGCAGCTTAGGGCAGAGCTCCTACGAGCAGTACTTC.

This clone was found once. The V gene is TRBV28, the J gene TRBJ2-7; 7 bases map to TRBD1. Germline values: CDR1 MDHEN, CDR2 SYDVKM. Trimming cost V 6 bases and J 5 bases; bases outside gene matches: 7. The CDR3 extends over 13 amino acids. DNA of the CDR3: TGTGCCAGCAGCCCGACAGGGTTTCACGAGCAGTACTTC. As protein: CASSPTGFHEQYF.

This clone was counted a few times. V is TRBV19 and J is TRBJ1-1; D possibly corresponds to TRBD1 (6 bases). The CDR3 is 12 amino acids. Germline V gives CDR1 LNHDA, CDR2 SQIVND (reference sequence). V was shortened by 9 bases and J by 6 bases, with 14 bases between the two germline ends. CDR3 sequence reads: CASRGSYPEAFF. CDR3 nucleotide sequence: TGTGCCAGCAGGGGTTCGTACCCTGAAGCTTTCTTT.

This chain connects TRBV9 to TRBJ2-1; 8 bases fit TRBD1. The trim removed 2 bases at V and 7 bases at J, leaving 8 bases unmatched. Per the germline V gene, CDR1 is SGDLS and CDR2 is YYNGEE. There are 15 residues in the CDR3. CDR3 sequence (DNA): TGTGCCAGCAGCGTGTCAGGGGGCAGTGGGAATGAGCAGTTCTTC. Its translation is CASSVSGGSGNEQFF.

This chain connects TRBV30 to TRBJ2-7; tentative D call: TRBD2 (6 bases). The V and J ends lost 4 bases and 7 bases respectively, with 11 bases between them. Germline lookup yields CDR1 GTSNPN and CDR2 SVGIG (reference sequence). The CDR3 consists of 11 residues. This CDR3 reads CAWNAGGEQYF. The CDR3, as DNA: TGTGCCTGGAATGCCGGAGGGGAGCAGTACTTC.

The rearrangement joins TRBV29-1 to TRBJ2-1, with 14 positions matching TRBD2. The CDR3 contains 16 residues. V shed 6 bases, J shed 3 bases, and the junction held 7 bases outside the gene matches. Germline CDR1 SQVTM, CDR2 ANQGSEA. For the CDR3, the DNA is TGCAGCGTACGGGGACTAGCGGGAGAGTACTACAATGAGCAGTTCTTC. Translated: CSVRGLAGEYYNEQFF.

The chain is built from TRBV5-6 and TRBJ2-7; tentatively, D is TRBD1 or TRBD2 (6 bases each). V dropped 1 base and J dropped 5 bases, with 13 bases sitting between them. This CDR3 has 14 amino acids. Germline lookup yields CDR1 SGHDT and CDR2 YYEEEE. The CDR3 sequence is CASSLPQGGHEQYF. The CDR3 DNA reads as TGTGCCAGCAGCTTGCCACAGGGAGGTCACGAGCAGTACTTC.

CDR3 protein: CASSQGLGSGANVLTF. The CDR3 nucleotides read TGCGCCAGCAGCCAGGGCCTGGGCTCTGGGGCCAACGTCCTGACTTTC. The chain links TRBV4-3 to TRBJ2-6; D unclear. Germline V CDR1 and CDR2: LGHNA, YSLEER. The CDR3 covers 16 residues. V shed 3 bases and J shed 0 bases, with 9 bases lying between them.

V and J are TRBV5-6 and TRBJ2-1; TRBD2 aligns across 11 bases. The length of the CDR3 is 14 residues. Germline lookup yields CDR1 SGHDT and CDR2 YYEEEE. Trimming took 6 bases from V and 5 from J; bases not matched to a gene: 4. CDR3 nucleotide sequence: TGTGCCAGCACCTCGGGACTAGCGGACAATGAGCAGTTCTTC. Translation gives CASTSGLADNEQFF.

This chain connects TRBV7-9 to TRBJ2-1, with a weak D call TRBD2 (5 bases). Trimming pared 1 base from V and 3 bases from J, leaving 16 bases between. This CDR3 contains 17 residues. Germline CDR1 is SEHNR and CDR2 is FQNEAQ (reference sequence). CDR3 sequence: CASSLDNWESGYNEQFF. For the CDR3, the DNA is TGTGCCAGCAGCTTAGATAATTGGGAGTCAGGCTACAATGAGCAGTTCTTC.

This rearrangement joins TRBV7-3 to TRBJ2-1; 7 nucleotides line up with TRBD2. V shed 7 bases and J 6 bases; nucleotides not matched to a gene: 9. The germline V gene has CDR1 SGHTA and CDR2 FQGTGA. This CDR3 spans 14 amino acids. The CDR3 here is CASTFRGSGNEQFF. As DNA, the CDR3 is TGTGCCAGCACGTTCCGCGGGAGCGGCAATGAGCAGTTCTTC.

The V gene is TRBV9, the J gene TRBJ2-7, with TRBD1 matching 7 bases. The CDR3 has 15 amino acids. With V trimmed by 4 bases and J by 7 bases, 14 bases remained unmatched. Germline CDR1 and CDR2: SGDLS and YYNGEE. In nucleotides, the CDR3 is TGTGCCAGCAGCTCGGAACCGGGACAGACTACGGAGCAGTACTTC. Translating gives CASSSEPGQTTEQYF.